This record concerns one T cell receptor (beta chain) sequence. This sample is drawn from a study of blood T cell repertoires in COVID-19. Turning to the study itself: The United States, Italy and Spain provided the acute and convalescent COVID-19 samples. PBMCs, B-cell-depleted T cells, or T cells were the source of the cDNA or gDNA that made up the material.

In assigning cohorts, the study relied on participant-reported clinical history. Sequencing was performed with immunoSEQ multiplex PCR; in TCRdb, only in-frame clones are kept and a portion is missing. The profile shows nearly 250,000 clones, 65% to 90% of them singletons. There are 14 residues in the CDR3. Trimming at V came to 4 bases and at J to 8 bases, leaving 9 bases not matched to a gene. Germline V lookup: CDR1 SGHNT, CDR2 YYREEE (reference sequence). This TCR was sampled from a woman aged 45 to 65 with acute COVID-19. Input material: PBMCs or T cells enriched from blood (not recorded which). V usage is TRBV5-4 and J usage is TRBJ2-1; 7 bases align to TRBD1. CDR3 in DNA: TGTGCCAGCAGCCCGCCTACAGGGGTGGATGAGCAGTTCTTC. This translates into CASSPPTGVDEQFF.